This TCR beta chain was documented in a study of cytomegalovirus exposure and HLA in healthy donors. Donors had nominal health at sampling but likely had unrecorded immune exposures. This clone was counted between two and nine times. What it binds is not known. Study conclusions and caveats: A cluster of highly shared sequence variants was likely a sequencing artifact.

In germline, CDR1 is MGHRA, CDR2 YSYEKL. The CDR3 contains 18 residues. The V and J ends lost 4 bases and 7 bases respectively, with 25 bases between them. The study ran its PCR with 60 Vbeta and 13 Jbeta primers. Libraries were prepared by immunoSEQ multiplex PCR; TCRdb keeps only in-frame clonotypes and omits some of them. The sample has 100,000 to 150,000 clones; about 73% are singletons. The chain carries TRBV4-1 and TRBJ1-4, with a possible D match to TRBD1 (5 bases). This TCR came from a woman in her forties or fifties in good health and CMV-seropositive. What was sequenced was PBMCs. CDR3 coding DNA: TGCGCCAGCAGCCTTGAACCGACCTACTACAGGATAGGTGAAAAACTGTTTTTT. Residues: CASSLEPTYYRIGEKLFF.